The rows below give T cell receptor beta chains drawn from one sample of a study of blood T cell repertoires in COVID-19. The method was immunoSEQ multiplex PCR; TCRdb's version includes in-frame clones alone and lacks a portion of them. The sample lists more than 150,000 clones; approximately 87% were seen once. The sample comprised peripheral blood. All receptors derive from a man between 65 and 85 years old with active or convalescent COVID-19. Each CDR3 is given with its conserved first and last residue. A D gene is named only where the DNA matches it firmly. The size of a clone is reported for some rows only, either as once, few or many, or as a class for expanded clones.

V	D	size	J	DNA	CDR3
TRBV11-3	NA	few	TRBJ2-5	TGTGCCAGCAGCTTAGGATCAGAAGAGACCCAGTACTTC	CASSLGSEETQYF
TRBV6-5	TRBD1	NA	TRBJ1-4	TGTGCCAGCAGTAAACAGGGGTATGAAAAACTGTTTTTT	CASSKQGYEKLFF
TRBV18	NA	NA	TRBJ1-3	TGTGCCAGCTCACCACCGCAGGGTACGATCTCTGGAAACACCATATATTTT	CASSPPQGTISGNTIYF
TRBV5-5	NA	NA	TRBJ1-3	TGTGCCAGCAGCTTGGAACGGCGGAGGTCTGGAAACACCATATATTTT	CASSLERRRSGNTIYF
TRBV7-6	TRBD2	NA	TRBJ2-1	TGTGCCAGCAGCTTGGCTAGCGGGAGTATATACAATGAGCAGTTCTTC	CASSLASGSIYNEQFF
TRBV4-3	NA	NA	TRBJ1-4	TGCGCCAGCAGCCAAGCAGGCAGGAATAATGAAAAACTGTTTTTT	CASSQAGRNNEKLFF
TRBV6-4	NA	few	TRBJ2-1	TGTGCCAGCAGCCGGGACTTCGCCTACAATGAGCAGTTCTTC	CASSRDFAYNEQFF
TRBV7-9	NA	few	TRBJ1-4	TGTGCCAGCAGCTTCATGACTGGGAATGAAAAACTGTTTTTT	CASSFMTGNEKLFF
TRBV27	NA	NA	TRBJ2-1	TGTGCCAGCAGACCGTCGCCGGGACACCTACTCTCCTACAATGAGCAGTTCTTC	CASRPSPGHLLSYNEQFF
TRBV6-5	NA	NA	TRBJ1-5	TGTGCCAGCACGCGTTATAGCAATCAGCCCCAGCATTTT	CASTRYSNQPQHF
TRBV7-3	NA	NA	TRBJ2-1	TGTGCCAGCAGCTTTCAGGGTTATGAGCAGTTCTTC	CASSFQGYEQFF
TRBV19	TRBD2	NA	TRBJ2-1	TGTGCCAGTAGTCGGACTAGCAGGGGCAATGAGCAGTTCTTC	CASSRTSRGNEQFF
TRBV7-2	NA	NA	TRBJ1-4	TGTGCCAGCAGCCCCCGGGTGGGTGAAAAACTGTTTTTT	CASSPRVGEKLFF
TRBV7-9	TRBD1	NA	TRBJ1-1	TGTGCCAGCAGCTTAGACGGGACAGGGGGGAGAGCTTTCTTT	CASSLDGTGGRAFF
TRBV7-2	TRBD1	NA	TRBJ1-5	TGTGCCAGCAGCTTAGTCCCACAGGGGAATCAGCCCCAGCATTTT	CASSLVPQGNQPQHF
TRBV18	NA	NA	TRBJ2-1	TGTGCCAGCTCCCCTACTCGACAGGCGAACAATGAGCAGTTCTTC	CASSPTRQANNEQFF
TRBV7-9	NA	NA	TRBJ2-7	TGTGCCAGCAGCTTAGCTTCTACCCTGGTGGGAGGCGAGCAGTACTTC	CASSLASTLVGGEQYF
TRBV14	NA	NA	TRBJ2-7	TGTGCCAGCAGCCAAGATGTCGCCGGACTCTACGAGCAGTACTTC	CASSQDVAGLYEQYF
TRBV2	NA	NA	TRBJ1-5	TGTGCCAGCACCTGGGGAGGGATTAGCAATCAGCCCCAGCATTTT	CASTWGGISNQPQHF
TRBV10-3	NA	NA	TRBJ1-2	TGTGCCATCAGTGAGTCCCAAGGGGATGGCTACACCTTC	CAISESQGDGYTF
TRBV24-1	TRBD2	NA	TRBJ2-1	TGTGCCACCAGTGCCCTCAGAGCGGGAGAGACTGAGCAGTTCTTC	CATSALRAGETEQFF
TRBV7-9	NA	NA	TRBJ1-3	TGTGCCAGCAGTCCTGGGTCCGGGACACAAGGAAACACCATATATTTT	CASSPGSGTQGNTIYF
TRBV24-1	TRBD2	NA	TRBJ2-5	TGTGCCACCAGTGACTCGGGACTAGGGGGAAAAGAGACCCAGTACTTC	CATSDSGLGGKETQYF